Given below is one TCR beta chain in context. Its antigen is still unknown. This entry is derived from a study of T cells after yellow fever vaccination. V lost 5 bases and J lost 5; bases outside the gene matches: 9. The CDR3 has 16 amino acids. Per germline, CDR1 SGHTA and CDR2 FQGNSA. Findings of the study overall: Clones from primary vaccination mostly reappeared after the booster (less than 98% CD4, approximately 91% CD8).

Via MiXCR, TCRdb re-called the 5' RACE reads, giving one row per CDR3 protein. The table includes about 300,000 distinct CDR3 sequences, approximately 7% detected once. The material sequenced was PBMCs, taken about 41 days after the first yellow fever vaccination. The chain recombines TRBV7-2 with TRBJ2-5, with 12 nucleotides matching TRBD2. The receptor was derived from a man aged 18 to 35 who received the YFV17D yellow fever vaccine. CDR3: CASSPWTSGAGETQYF. In nucleotides, the CDR3 is TGTGCCAGCAGCCCGTGGACTAGCGGGGCGGGGGAGACCCAGTACTTC.